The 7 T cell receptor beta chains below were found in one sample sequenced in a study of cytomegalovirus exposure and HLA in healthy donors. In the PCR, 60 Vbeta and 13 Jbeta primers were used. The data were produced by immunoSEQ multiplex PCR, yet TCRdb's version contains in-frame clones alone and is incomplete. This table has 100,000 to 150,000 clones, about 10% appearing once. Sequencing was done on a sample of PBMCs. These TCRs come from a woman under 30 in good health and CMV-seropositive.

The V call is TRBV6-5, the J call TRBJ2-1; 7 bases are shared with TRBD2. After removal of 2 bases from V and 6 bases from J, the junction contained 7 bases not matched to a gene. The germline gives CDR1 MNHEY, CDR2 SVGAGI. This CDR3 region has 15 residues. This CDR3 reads CASSYSGTPFNEQFF. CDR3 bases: TGTGCCAGCAGTTACAGCGGGACCCCCTTCAATGAGCAGTTCTTC.

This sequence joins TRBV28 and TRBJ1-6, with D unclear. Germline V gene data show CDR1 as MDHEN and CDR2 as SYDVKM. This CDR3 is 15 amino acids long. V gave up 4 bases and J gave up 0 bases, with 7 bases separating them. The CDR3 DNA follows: TGTGCCAGCAGTTCACAGAGCTCCTATAATTCACCCCTCCACTTT. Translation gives CASSSQSSYNSPLHF.

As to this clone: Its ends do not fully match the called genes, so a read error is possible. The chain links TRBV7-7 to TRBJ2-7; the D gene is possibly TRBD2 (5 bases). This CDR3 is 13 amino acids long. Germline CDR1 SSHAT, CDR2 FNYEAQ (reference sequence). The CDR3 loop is CASSLGNGDEQYF. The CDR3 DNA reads TGTGCTAGCAGCTTAGGTAACGGGGACGAGCAGTACTTC.

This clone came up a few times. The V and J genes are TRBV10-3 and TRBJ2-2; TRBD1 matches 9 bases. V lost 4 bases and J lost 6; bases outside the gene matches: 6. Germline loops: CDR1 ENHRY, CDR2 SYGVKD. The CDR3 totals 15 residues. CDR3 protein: CAISGGTGKSGELFF. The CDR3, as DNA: TGTGCCATCAGTGGGGGGACAGGGAAATCCGGGGAGCTGTTTTTT.

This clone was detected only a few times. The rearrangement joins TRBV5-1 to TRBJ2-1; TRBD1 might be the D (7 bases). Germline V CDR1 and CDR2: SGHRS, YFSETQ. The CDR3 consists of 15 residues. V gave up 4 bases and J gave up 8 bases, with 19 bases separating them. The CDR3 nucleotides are TGCGCCAGCAGCCTCAGACAGGGAGGTGGCGATGAGCAGTTCTTC. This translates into CASSLRQGGGDEQFF.

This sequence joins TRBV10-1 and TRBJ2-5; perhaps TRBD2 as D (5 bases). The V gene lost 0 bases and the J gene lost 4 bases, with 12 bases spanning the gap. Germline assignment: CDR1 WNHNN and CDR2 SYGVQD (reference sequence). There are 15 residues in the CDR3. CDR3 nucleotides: TGCGCCAGCAGTGAGTCGTCGATAGCGTCAGAGACCCAGTACTTC. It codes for CASSESSIASETQYF.

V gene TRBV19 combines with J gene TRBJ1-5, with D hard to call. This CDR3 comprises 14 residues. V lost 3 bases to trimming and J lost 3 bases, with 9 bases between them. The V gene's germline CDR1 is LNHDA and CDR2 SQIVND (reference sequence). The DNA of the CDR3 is TGTGCCAGTAGTATGGGAGAGATCAATCAGCCCCAGCATTTT. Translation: CASSMGEINQPQHF.